This entry lists 32 T cell receptor beta chains sequenced from one sample in a study of blood T cells in healthy people across ages. Primers used in a second PCR of about 7 to 12 cycles were a sample-barcoded 5' primer and a J-beta primer mix. TCRdb independently ran MiXCR on the 5' RACE reads; one entry per CDR3 protein. The sample holds about 690,000 distinct CDR3 sequences, around 43% seen once. Source material: blood. The origin of the receptors is a man at least 80 years old in good health.

This chain uses TRBV12-3 or TRBV12-4 with TRBJ2-1, with D perhaps being TRBD1 or TRBD2 (6 bases each). The closer fit of TRBJ2-7 to the DNA end suggests the J call may be wrong. CDR3 length: 12 residues. The CDR3 DNA is TGTGCCAGCAGATTGCGGGACAATGAGCAGTACTTC. Amino acid sequence: CASRLRDNEQYF.

CDR3 nucleotide sequence: TGTGCCAGCGACTCGGGGACGGCCTCCTACGAGCAGTACTTC. Encoded protein: CASDSGTASYEQYF. V gene TRBV6-2 or TRBV6-3 combines with J gene TRBJ2-7; D could derive from TRBD1 or TRBD2 (5 bases each). Trimming took 8 bases from V and 0 from J, leaving 14 bases between them. CDR1 is MNHEY, CDR2 SVGEGT, per germline. The CDR3 extends over 14 amino acids.

The chain recombines TRBV4-2 with TRBJ2-1, with 9 positions matching TRBD2. Unmatched junction bases numbered 10, after V lost 1 base and J lost 9 bases. The germline V gene has CDR1 LGHNA and CDR2 YNFKEQ. CDR3 length equals 16 residues. CDR3 DNA: TGTGCCAGCAGCCAAGTCGGAGGGGCTAGCGGGGCTGAGCAGTTCTTC. Residues: CASSQVGGASGAEQFF.

The chain recombines TRBV7-2 with TRBJ2-3; 9 bases are a match to TRBD2. The germline gives CDR1 SGHTA, CDR2 FQGNSA. With V trimmed by 1 base and J by 5 bases, 7 bases remained unmatched. The CDR3 extends over 16 amino acids. The CDR3 here is CASSLDSGGLKDTQYF. CDR3 in DNA: TGTGCCAGCAGCTTAGATAGCGGGGGCTTAAAAGATACGCAGTATTTT.

The sample holds a few counts of this clonotype. The DNA of the CDR3 is TGTGCCAGCAGCGGGGACACTTCACCCCTCCACTTT. Amino acids: CASSGDTSPLHF. The chain combines TRBV2 with TRBJ1-6; possible D gene TRBD1, 6 bases. The CDR3 extends over 12 amino acids. Germline CDR1 reads SNHLY; CDR2 reads FYNNEI. Between the trimmed V and J ends, which lost 6 bases and 9 bases, there was a span of 9 bases.

V usage is TRBV6-2 or TRBV6-3 and J usage is TRBJ2-3; 9 bases are shared with TRBD1. J gave up 7 bases and V 5 bases, and 10 bases lay outside the gene matches. The CDR3 is made up of 15 amino acids. The germline CDR1 and CDR2 sequences are MNHEY and SVGEGT. As DNA, the CDR3 is TGTGCCAGCAGTGCGGACAGGGGCAAGACATATACGCAGTATTTT. Protein: CASSADRGKTYTQYF.

This rearrangement joins TRBV28 to TRBJ2-3, with D unresolved. This CDR3 region has 13 residues. Trimming pared 6 bases from V and 6 bases from J, leaving 13 bases between. The V gene's germline CDR1 is MDHEN and CDR2 SYDVKM. CDR3 loop: CASSPPTRDTQYF. CDR3 DNA: TGTGCCAGCAGCCCTCCGACTCGGGATACGCAGTATTTT.

The rearrangement uses TRBV5-4 and TRBJ2-5; 11 bases are a match to TRBD2. This CDR3 contains 15 residues. From germline, CDR1 is SGHNT and CDR2 YYREEE (reference sequence). The V gene end was trimmed by 1 base and the J gene end by 5 bases; junction bases not matched to a gene: 4. The CDR3 coding sequence is TGTGCCAGCAGCTTGATACTAGCGGGAGCGGAGACCCAGTACTTC. Its translation: CASSLILAGAETQYF.

This clonotype was detected only once. Here the CDR3 reads CASSGTGGLSYNSPLHF. CDR3 sequence (DNA): TGTGCCAGCAGCGGGACAGGGGGCCTATCATATAATTCACCCCTCCACTTT. The V gene is TRBV11-2, the J gene TRBJ1-6; 12 bases are a match to TRBD1. Losses at the gene ends were 5 bases for V and 4 bases for J; bases not matched to a gene: 6. Germline CDR1 SGHAT, CDR2 FQNNGV. The CDR3 consists of 17 residues.

This clonotype occurred a few times. V gene TRBV7-2 combines with J gene TRBJ2-5, with D perhaps matching TRBD2 (6 bases). The CDR3 is 14 residues long. V was shortened by 3 bases and J by 4 bases, with 12 bases between the two germline ends. Germline-derived CDR1 and CDR2 are SGHTA and FQGNSA. The CDR3 is CASSFAGSGETQYF. CDR3 coding DNA: TGTGCCAGCAGCTTTGCGGGAAGCGGAGAGACCCAGTACTTC.

The gene calls are TRBV6-6 and TRBJ1-5; D uncertain. Trimming took off 2 bases at V and 7 bases at J, with 15 bases between the two ends. Germline V gene lookup returns CDR1 MNHNY and CDR2 SVGAGI (reference sequence). This CDR3 is 15 amino acids long. The CDR3 reads CASSYPALQEQPQHF. In nucleotides, the CDR3 is TGTGCCAGCAGTTACCCGGCCCTCCAGGAACAGCCCCAGCATTTT.

Turning to this clonotype: This may stem from a read error, because a much larger clone lies one nucleotide away. The gene calls are TRBV6-2 or TRBV6-3 and TRBJ2-6; D perhaps matches TRBD1 (6 bases). The germline V gene encodes CDR1 MNHEY and CDR2 SVGEGT. The CDR3 is 15 residues long. CDR3 region: CASTSTGSGTNVLTF. Here the CDR3 DNA reads TGTGCCAGCACCTCCACAGGGTCTGGGACCAACGTCCTGACTTTC.

This clonotype came up many times. The V and J genes are TRBV2 and TRBJ2-7; 7 nucleotides match TRBD1. CDR1 is SNHLY and CDR2 is FYNNEI in the germline V gene. After removal of 6 bases from V and 3 bases from J, the junction contained 8 bases not matched to a gene. This CDR3 comprises 14 residues. The CDR3 loop is CASSRDSAYYEQYF. Written as DNA, the CDR3 is TGTGCCAGCAGCCGGGACAGCGCTTACTACGAGCAGTACTTC.

This clonotype was found a few times. The chain uses TRBV20-1 and TRBJ2-1; 11 positions agree with TRBD2. The CDR3 loop spans 15 amino acids. The J segment lost 2 bases and the V segment lost 5 bases, leaving 5 bases of the junction unmatched. Looked up from germline, CDR1 is DFQATT and CDR2 is SNEGSKA (reference sequence). DNA of the CDR3: TGCAGTGCTGACGCGGGACTAGCGGCCTACAATGAGCAGTTCTTC. This sequence encodes CSADAGLAAYNEQFF.

The chain is built from TRBV9 and TRBJ2-1; D remains unclear. V lost 0 bases, J lost 4 bases, and 5 bases lay in between. The CDR3 totals 13 residues. Germline CDR1 is SGDLS and CDR2 is YYNGEE. CDR3 region: CASSVDRYNEQFF. The CDR3 DNA is TGTGCCAGCAGCGTAGACAGATACAATGAGCAGTTCTTC.

The rearrangement joins TRBV10-2 to TRBJ2-3; 10 nucleotides match TRBD2. CDR3 length: 19 residues. J lost 3 bases, V lost 6 bases, and 18 bases had no gene match. Germline CDR1 and CDR2: WSHSY and SAAADI. The CDR3 DNA follows: TGCGCCAGCAGCCAAATGCTCCCCTTGAGCGGGAGGGGAACAGATACGCAGTATTTT. Encoded protein: CASSQMLPLSGRGTDTQYF.

The chain links TRBV28 to TRBJ2-7; D possibly uses TRBD1 or TRBD2 (5 bases each). The V end was cut by 8 bases, the J end by 1 base, with 12 bases between. The CDR3 is 13 amino acids. The V gene's germline CDR1 is MDHEN and CDR2 SYDVKM. CDR3 nucleotides: TGTGCCAGCGCCGGGACCGGTTCCTACGAGCAGTACTTC. It is translated as CASAGTGSYEQYF. Variable domain in full (rest from reference TRBV28 and TRBJ2-7): DVKVTQSSRYLVKRTGEKVFLECVQDMDHENMFWYRQDPGLGLRLIYFSYDVKMKEKGDIPEGYSVSREKKERFSLILESASTNQTSMYLCASAGTGSYEQYFGPGTRLTVT.

The genes are TRBV6-2 or TRBV6-3 and TRBJ1-5; D remains unclear. Trimming took 3 bases from V and 0 from J, leaving 3 bases between them. The CDR3 is made up of 13 amino acids. Germline lookup yields CDR1 MNHEY and CDR2 SVGEGT. The CDR3 reads CASSYVSNQPQHF. Written as DNA, the CDR3 is TGTGCCAGCAGTTATGTTAGCAATCAGCCCCAGCATTTT.

This clonotype was observed many times. The chain recombines TRBV7-9 with TRBJ1-6; D might be TRBD1 (5 bases). Germline CDR1 and CDR2: SEHNR and FQNEAQ (reference sequence). Trimming left V 1 base short and J 7 bases short, with 8 bases between. The length of the CDR3 is 14 residues. The CDR3 bases are TGTGCCAGCAGCTTAGGACAGCCAAATTCACCCCTCCACTTT. It yields the protein CASSLGQPNSPLHF.

Many counts were recorded for this clonotype. For the CDR3, the DNA is TGCAGCGTTGACGGGTCCGGGAGCACCAATGAGCAGTTCTTC. Protein product: CSVDGSGSTNEQFF. The chain couples TRBV29-1 to TRBJ2-1; possible D gene TRBD2, 6 bases. In germline, CDR1 is SQVTM, CDR2 ANQGSEA. The CDR3 length is 14 residues. V was trimmed by 3 bases and J by 6 bases, leaving 15 bases between them.

The DNA of the CDR3 is TGCAGCGTTGGGTTGCAGGGGTACGAGCAGTACTTC. Protein product: CSVGLQGYEQYF. The rearrangement links TRBV29-1 to TRBJ2-7; the D gene is possibly TRBD1 (6 bases). The CDR3 length is 12 residues. Germline CDR1 SQVTM, CDR2 ANQGSEA. The V and J ends lost 4 bases and 4 bases respectively, with 11 bases between them.

The chain joins TRBV28 to TRBJ2-2; 10 positions agree with TRBD2. The ends lost 4 bases at V and 5 bases at J; junction bases unmatched: 7. Per the germline V gene, CDR1 is MDHEN and CDR2 is SYDVKM. The CDR3 is made up of 16 amino acids. This CDR3 reads CASSSPRLAGTGELFF. The CDR3 region has the DNA TGTGCCAGCAGTTCACCCCGACTAGCGGGTACCGGGGAGCTGTTTTTT.

The CDR3 nucleotides read TGTGCCGGACGATTACAGGGGAGCACAGATACGCAGTATTTT. It yields the protein CAGRLQGSTDTQYF. The chain has TRBV6-1 and TRBJ2-3; TRBD1 matches 7 bases. The trim removed 11 bases at V and 0 bases at J, leaving 8 bases unmatched. The CDR3 runs to 14 residues. Germline lookup yields CDR1 MNHNS and CDR2 SASEGT.

J is TRBJ2-7 and V is TRBV7-2, with 7 bases lining up with TRBD1. V lost 3 bases and J lost 0; bases outside the gene matches: 5. The germline gives CDR1 SGHTA, CDR2 FQGNSA. This CDR3 is 15 amino acids long. Written as DNA, the CDR3 is TGTGCCAGCAGCTTGGACAGGCAAAGCTCCTACGAGCAGTACTTC. Its protein product is CASSLDRQSSYEQYF.

This chain connects TRBV6-2 or TRBV6-3 to TRBJ2-1, with 7 bases aligning to TRBD2. The J segment lost 4 bases and the V segment lost 6 bases, leaving 6 bases of the junction unmatched. Germline V CDR1 and CDR2: MNHEY, SVGEGT. The CDR3 runs to 14 residues. CDR3: CASRTPGGYNEQFF. DNA for the CDR3: TGTGCCAGCAGAACGCCGGGGGGTTACAATGAGCAGTTCTTC.

The table lists this clonotype with a few counts. The V call is TRBV2, the J call TRBJ2-5; D is ambiguous. Gene TRBJ2-7 matches the end of the DNA better, so the J call may be wrong. Germline V gives CDR1 SNHLY, CDR2 FYNNEI. This CDR3 contains 14 residues. The CDR3 bases are TGTGCCAGCACCCATTCCACAAGCCTCTACGAGCAGTACTTC. Translation: CASTHSTSLYEQYF.

This rearrangement joins TRBV20-1 to TRBJ1-2, with D perhaps matching TRBD1 (6 bases). The CDR3 loop spans 13 amino acids. Germline V gives CDR1 DFQATT, CDR2 SNEGSKA (reference sequence). Trimming took 3 bases from V and 7 from J, leaving 15 bases between them. The CDR3 here is CSARAGGRGGYTF. CDR3 nucleotides: TGCAGTGCTAGGGCGGGGGGGCGCGGTGGCTACACCTTC.

The rearrangement links TRBV10-3 to TRBJ2-7, with TRBD2 identical over 9 bases. V was clipped by 6 bases and J by 2 bases; unmatched bases: 8. Germline CDR1 reads ENHRY; CDR2 reads SYGVKD. The CDR3 runs to 15 residues. The CDR3 region is CAISPLAGSPYEQYF. The DNA of the CDR3 is TGTGCCATCAGCCCTCTAGCGGGAAGTCCCTACGAGCAGTACTTC.

The gene calls are TRBV20-1 and TRBJ2-1; D is uncertain. Germline assignment: CDR1 DFQATT and CDR2 SNEGSKA (reference sequence). V was cut by 4 bases and J by 5 bases, with 15 bases left in between. This CDR3 has 14 amino acids. This chain's CDR3 is CSAMGELINNEQFF. In DNA, the CDR3 is TGCAGTGCTATGGGCGAACTAATAAACAATGAGCAGTTCTTC.

The chain employs TRBV7-2 and TRBJ1-4; D gene uncertain. Germline CDR1 is SGHTA and CDR2 is FQGNSA. Trimming took off 5 bases at V and 5 bases at J, with 15 bases between the two ends. The CDR3 runs 15 residues. The CDR3 coding sequence is TGTGCCAGCAGCCCAGGAGGCGGGCTGAATGAAAAACTGTTTTTT. Translating gives CASSPGGGLNEKLFF.

The genes are TRBV20-1 and TRBJ2-3; 8 positions match TRBD2. The J segment lost 0 bases and the V segment lost 4 bases, leaving 6 bases of the junction unmatched. CDR3 size: 15 residues. CDR1 is DFQATT and CDR2 is SNEGSKA in the germline V gene (reference sequence). The CDR3 sequence is CSATVSGASTDTQYF. The CDR3 bases are TGCAGTGCTACAGTTAGCGGGGCTAGCACAGATACGCAGTATTTT.

CDR3 residues: CSASRGPPDRVNYGYTF. Here the CDR3 DNA reads TGCAGTGCTAGTAGAGGCCCCCCGGACAGGGTAAACTATGGCTACACCTTC. The chain uses TRBV20-1 and TRBJ1-2; TRBD1 matches at 8 bases. V lost 3 bases and J lost 2; bases outside the gene matches: 14. Germline CDR1 and CDR2: DFQATT and SNEGSKA (reference sequence). There are 17 residues in the CDR3.